This TCR beta chain was found in a study of STAT5B mutations in CD4+ large granular lymphocyte leukemia (dated by TCRdb to 2021 to 2024). Study-level background: Among healthy controls, the CDR3 'QG' motif was associated with a particular HLA allele. The study compared the TCRbeta repertoires of patients with CD4+ T-cell large granular lymphocyte leukemia against the TCRbeta repertoires of healthy blood donors. The purity of purified fractions was confirmed by flow cytometry on FACSCanto II or FACSVerse to exceed 95% among lymphocytes.

From a lookup of the germline V gene (reference sequence), CDR1 and CDR2 are SEHNR and FQNEAQ. The CDR3 sequence holds 15 residues, the cysteine and phenylalanine included. Only the CDR3 DNA is retained, 45 bases long and in frame from the first base. A distance of 20 bases separates the germline ends of V and J, which lose 5 bases and 6 bases respectively. Note on this clone: Its antigen is unknown. No clone much larger than this one lies a single base away; base qualities are absent.

Buffy coats from roughly 40 blood donors, supplied by the Finnish Red Cross blood service, were used as healthy controls. All TCR-sequenced material derived from peripheral blood: patient blood samples and healthy donor buffy coats. Peripheral blood mononuclear cells were isolated by Ficoll-Hypaque gradient centrifugation. Magnetic purification was used to isolate CD4+ cells from the buffy coats of the healthy controls. Genomic DNA was extracted using the Gentra Puregene Cell and Tissue kit, and a Qubit 2.0 fluorometer was used to quantify it. The full study reports these points: The data were not HLA-matched, and the relatively small sample size could explain the higher clonality seen in CD4+ compared with CD8+ T-LGLL. TRBV06-family usage was enriched among the top patient clones (8/27) compared with healthy controls (2/35). Greater clonality appeared to be present in CD4-sorted patient repertoires than in healthy CD4+ repertoires, and the difference was retained after the putative leukemic clones were removed. Each patient's main leukemic clonotypes were private, but more than 20% of these clonotypes showed up at low frequency in the non-leukemic repertoires of other patients.

The immunoSEQ assay at survey resolution was applied to genomic DNA for sequencing of TCRbeta rearrangements. Under the source paper's analysis protocol: In the TCR sequencing data, the lowest productive clonotype frequency that could be detected was 2.59 x 10-5. Analyses included only productive TCRbeta rearrangements, meaning complete and in-frame sequences. Sample clonality was computed as Simpson clonality in the immunoSEQ Analyzer version 3.0. Clones were categorized by frequency as very rare, small, medium, large (1-20%) or hyperexpanded (>20%). Generation probabilities were estimated with OLGA 1.2.3, V-gene circos plots were made with VDJtools, specificities were looked up in VDJdb, and CDR3 motifs were identified with GLIPH. TCRdb limited this immuneACCESS table to in-frame rearrangements with V and J called. A share of clones is missing; checked studies link under half to unresolved V genes, and the rest is unexplained. That table supplies the V and J calls and clone size; D and trimming were determined from the DNA. A total of 30,000 to 40,000 clones appear in this sample, 85% of them only once. In total, the top ten clones hold 1% to 1.5% of the sample.

The receptor's source is a human donor in good health. The chain couples TRBV7-9 to TRBJ2-7, with no confidently assigned D gene. Material: CD4+ T cells from blood buffy coats. CDR3 sequence: CASSLIGQLAPEQYF. At the DNA level, the sequence is TGTGCCAGCAGCCTAATAGGGCAACTGGCCCCCGAGCAGTACTTC.